The clone carrying this TCR beta chain was found once. As yet, its antigen is unknown. The data originate from a study of CD4 T cells in relation to SARS-CoV-2 and coronaviruses. Study-wide results and limits: According to naive versus memory sequencing, detected responses are memory recall, not newly primed. Pre-pandemic and post-infection samples never came from the same donor.

The J segment lost 4 bases and the V segment lost 5 bases, leaving 4 bases of the junction unmatched. The CDR3 spans 15 residues. The germline gives CDR1 MDHEN, CDR2 SYDVKM. Before the COVID-19 pandemic, during about 2011-2019, CD4+ T cells were taken from unexposed donors. Profiling relied on immunoSEQ multiplex PCR, and the TCRdb table lists in-frame clones only, not all of them. This table holds about 68,000 clones, over 90% found once. The rearrangement uses TRBV28 and TRBJ2-3, with 12 bases matching TRBD2. Material: naive CD4+ T cells from PBMCs. Regarding subset: naive CD4+ T cells isolated by negative enrichment. The receptor comes from a human donor in good health. CDR3 in amino acids: CASSRTSGISDTQYF. In DNA, the CDR3 is TGTGCCAGCAGTCGGACTAGCGGGATTTCAGATACGCAGTATTTT. Combining the CDR3 with reference TRBV28 and TRBJ2-3 gives the whole variable domain DVKVTQSSRYLVKRTGEKVFLECVQDMDHENMFWYRQDPGLGLRLIYFSYDVKMKEKGDIPEGYSVSREKKERFSLILESASTNQTSMYLCASSRTSGISDTQYFGPGTRLTVL.